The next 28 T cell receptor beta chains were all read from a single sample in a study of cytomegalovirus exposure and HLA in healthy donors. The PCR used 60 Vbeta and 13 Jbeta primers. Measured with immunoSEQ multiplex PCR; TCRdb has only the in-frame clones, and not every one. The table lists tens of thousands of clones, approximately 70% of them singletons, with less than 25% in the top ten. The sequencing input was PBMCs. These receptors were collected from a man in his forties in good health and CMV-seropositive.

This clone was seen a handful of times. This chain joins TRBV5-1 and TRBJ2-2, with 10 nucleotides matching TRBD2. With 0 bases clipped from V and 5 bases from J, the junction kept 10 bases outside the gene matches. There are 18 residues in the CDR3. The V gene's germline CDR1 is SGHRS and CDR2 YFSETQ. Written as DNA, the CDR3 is TGCGCCAGCAGCTTGGGCGTTAGCGGGGGGCCGGTGACCGGGGAGCTGTTTTTT. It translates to CASSLGVSGGPVTGELFF.

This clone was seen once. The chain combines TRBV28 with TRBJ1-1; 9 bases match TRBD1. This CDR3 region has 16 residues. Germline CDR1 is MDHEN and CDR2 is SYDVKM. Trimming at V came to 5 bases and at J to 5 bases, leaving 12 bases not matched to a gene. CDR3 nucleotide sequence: TGTGCCAGCAGTCCAAGCTCCGGGACAGGGAGGACTGAAGCTTTCTTT. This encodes CASSPSSGTGRTEAFF. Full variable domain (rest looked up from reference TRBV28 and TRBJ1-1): DVKVTQSSRYLVKRTGEKVFLECVQDMDHENMFWYRQDPGLGLRLIYFSYDVKMKEKGDIPEGYSVSREKKERFSLILESASTNQTSMYLCASSPSSGTGRTEAFFGQGTRLTVV.

CDR3 protein: CASSQGGKNGYTF. DNA of the CDR3: TGCGCCAGCAGCCAAGGAGGGAAAAACGGCTACACCTTC. This sequence joins TRBV4-1 and TRBJ1-2, with D unclear. V was pared by 1 base and J by 8 bases, with 11 bases between. Germline CDR1 reads MGHRA; CDR2 reads YSYEKL. The CDR3 is 13 amino acids.

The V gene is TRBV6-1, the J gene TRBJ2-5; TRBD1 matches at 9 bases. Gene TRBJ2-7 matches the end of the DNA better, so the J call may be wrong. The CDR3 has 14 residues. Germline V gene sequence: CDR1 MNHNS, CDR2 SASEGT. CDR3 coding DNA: TGTGCCAGCAGTGAAGCGGGGACAGGGCACGAGCAGTACTTC. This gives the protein CASSEAGTGHEQYF.

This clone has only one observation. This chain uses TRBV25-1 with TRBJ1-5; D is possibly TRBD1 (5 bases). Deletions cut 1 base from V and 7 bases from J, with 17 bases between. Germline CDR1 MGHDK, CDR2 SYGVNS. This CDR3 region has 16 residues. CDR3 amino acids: CASSESGGFVKQPQHF. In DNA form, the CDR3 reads TGTGCCAGCAGTGAATCGGGGGGGTTCGTGAAACAGCCCCAGCATTTT.

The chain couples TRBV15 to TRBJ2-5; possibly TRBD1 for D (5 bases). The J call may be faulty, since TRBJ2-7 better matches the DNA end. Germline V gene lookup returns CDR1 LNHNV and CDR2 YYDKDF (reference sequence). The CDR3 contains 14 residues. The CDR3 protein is CATSRSGAGFEQYF. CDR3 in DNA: TGTGCCACCAGCAGATCTGGGGCAGGGTTCGAGCAGTACTTC.

As DNA, the CDR3 is TGTGCCAGCAGCTTGGGTGGGCCTGGGCCCAATGAGCAGTTCTTC. This encodes CASSLGGPGPNEQFF. The chain has TRBV5-4 and TRBJ2-1; D unclear. CDR3 length: 15 amino acids. CDR1 and CDR2 (germline): SGHNT, YYREEE (reference sequence). V lost 0 bases and J 6 bases, leaving 13 bases between the germline ends. Filled out from reference TRBV5-4 and TRBJ2-1, the complete variable domain reads ETGVTQSPTHLIKTRGQQVTLRCSSQSGHNTVSWYQQALGQGPQFIFQYYREEENGRGNFPPRFSGLQFPNYSSELNVNALELDDSALYLCASSLGGPGPNEQFFGPGTRLTVL.

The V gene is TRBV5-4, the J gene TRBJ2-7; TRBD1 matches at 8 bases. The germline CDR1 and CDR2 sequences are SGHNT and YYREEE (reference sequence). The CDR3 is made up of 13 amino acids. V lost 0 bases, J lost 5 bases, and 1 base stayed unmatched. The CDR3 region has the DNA TGTGCCAGCAGCTTGGCAGGGGGCCACGAGCAGTACTTC. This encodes CASSLAGGHEQYF.

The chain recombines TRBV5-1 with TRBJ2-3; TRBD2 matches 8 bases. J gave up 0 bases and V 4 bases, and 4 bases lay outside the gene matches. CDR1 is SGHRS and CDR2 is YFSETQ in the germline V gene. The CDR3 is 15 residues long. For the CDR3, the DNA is TGCGCCAGCAGCACCACTAGCGGAAGCACAGATACGCAGTATTTT. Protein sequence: CASSTTSGSTDTQYF. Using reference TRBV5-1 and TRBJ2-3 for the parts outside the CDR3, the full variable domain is KAGVTQTPRYLIKTRGQQVTLSCSPISGHRSVSWYQQTPGQGLQFLFEYFSETQRNKGNFPGRFSGRQFSNSRSEMNVSTLELGDSALYLCASSTTSGSTDTQYFGPGTRLTVL.

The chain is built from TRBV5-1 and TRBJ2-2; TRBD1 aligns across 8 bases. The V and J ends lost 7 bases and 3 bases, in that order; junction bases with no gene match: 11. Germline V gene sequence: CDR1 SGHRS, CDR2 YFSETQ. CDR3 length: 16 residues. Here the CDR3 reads CASVTGDPRDTGELFF. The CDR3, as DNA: TGCGCCAGCGTGACAGGGGACCCCCGAGACACCGGGGAGCTGTTTTTT.

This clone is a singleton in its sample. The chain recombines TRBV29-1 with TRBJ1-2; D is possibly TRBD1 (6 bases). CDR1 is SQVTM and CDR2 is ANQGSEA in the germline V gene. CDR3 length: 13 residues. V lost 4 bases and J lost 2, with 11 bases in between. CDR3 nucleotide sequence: TGCAGCGTTGGTCTCGGACAGAACTATGGCTACACCTTC. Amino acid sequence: CSVGLGQNYGYTF.

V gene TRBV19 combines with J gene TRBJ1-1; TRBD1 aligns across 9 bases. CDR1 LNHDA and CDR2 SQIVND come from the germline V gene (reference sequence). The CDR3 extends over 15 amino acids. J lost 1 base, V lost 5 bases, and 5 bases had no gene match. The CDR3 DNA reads TGTGCCAGTAGTGAGGGACAGGGCTGGAACACTGAAGCTTTCTTT. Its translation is CASSEGQGWNTEAFF.

The CDR3 sequence is CASNTGTSGPDTQYF. CDR3 DNA: TGTGCCAGCAACACCGGGACTAGCGGCCCAGATACGCAGTATTTT. The J gene is TRBJ2-3, the V gene TRBV2, with 11 bases lining up with TRBD2. CDR3 length: 15 amino acids. Germline assignment: CDR1 SNHLY and CDR2 FYNNEI. The trim removed 7 bases at V and 4 bases at J, leaving 7 bases unmatched.

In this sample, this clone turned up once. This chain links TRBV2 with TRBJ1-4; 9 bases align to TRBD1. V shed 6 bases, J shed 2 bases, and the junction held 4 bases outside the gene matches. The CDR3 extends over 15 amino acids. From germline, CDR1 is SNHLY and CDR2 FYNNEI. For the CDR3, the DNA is TGTGCCAGCAGCGAACAGGGGGCCACTAATGAAAAACTGTTTTTT. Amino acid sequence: CASSEQGATNEKLFF.

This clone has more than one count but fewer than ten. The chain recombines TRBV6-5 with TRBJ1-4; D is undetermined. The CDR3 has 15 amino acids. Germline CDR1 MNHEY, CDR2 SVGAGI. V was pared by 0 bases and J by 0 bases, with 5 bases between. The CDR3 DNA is TGTGCCAGCAGTTACTCCCCTGCAACTAATGAAAAACTGTTTTTT. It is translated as CASSYSPATNEKLFF.

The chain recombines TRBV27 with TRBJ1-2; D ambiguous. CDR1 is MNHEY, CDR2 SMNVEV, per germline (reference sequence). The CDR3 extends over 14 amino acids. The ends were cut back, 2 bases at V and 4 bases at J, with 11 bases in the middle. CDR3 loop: CASSLNPGSYGYTF. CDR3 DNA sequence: TGTGCCAGCAGTTTAAACCCTGGCTCCTATGGCTACACCTTC.

The CDR3 region is CASSPSAGELFF. The DNA for the CDR3 is TGTGCCAGCTCACCATCGGCCGGGGAGCTGTTTTTT. The chain employs TRBV18 and TRBJ2-2; D uncertain. This CDR3 contains 12 residues. Germline CDR1 is KGHSH and CDR2 is LQKENI. Between the trimmed V and J ends, which lost 2 bases and 6 bases, there was a span of 4 bases.

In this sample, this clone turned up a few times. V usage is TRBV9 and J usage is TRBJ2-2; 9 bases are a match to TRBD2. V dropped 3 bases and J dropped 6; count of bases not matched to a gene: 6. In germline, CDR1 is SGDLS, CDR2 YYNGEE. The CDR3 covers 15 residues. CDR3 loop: CASSDPGLAAGELFF. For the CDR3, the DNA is TGTGCCAGCAGCGACCCGGGACTAGCCGCCGGGGAGCTGTTTTTT.

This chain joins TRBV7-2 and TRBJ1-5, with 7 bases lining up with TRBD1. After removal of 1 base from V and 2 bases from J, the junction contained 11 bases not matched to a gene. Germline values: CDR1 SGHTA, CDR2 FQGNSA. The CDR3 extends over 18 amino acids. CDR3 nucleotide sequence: TGTGCCAGCAGCTTAGAAACTGGGGCAGGGGGACGCAATCAGCCCCAGCATTTT. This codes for CASSLETGAGGRNQPQHF.

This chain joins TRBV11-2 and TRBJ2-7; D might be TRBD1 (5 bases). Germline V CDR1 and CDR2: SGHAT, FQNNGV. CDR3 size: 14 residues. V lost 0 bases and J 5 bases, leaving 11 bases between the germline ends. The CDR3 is CASSLDLQGHEQYF. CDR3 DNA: TGTGCCAGCAGCTTAGATCTTCAGGGCCACGAGCAGTACTTC.

This CDR3 reads CASSVGQGKETQYF. DNA for the CDR3: TGTGCCAGCAGCGTAGGACAGGGGAAAGAGACCCAGTACTTC. The chain uses TRBV9 and TRBJ2-5; 8 positions match TRBD1. Trimming at V came to 0 bases and at J to 3 bases, leaving 1 base not matched to a gene. The CDR3 is made up of 14 amino acids. Germline loops: CDR1 SGDLS, CDR2 YYNGEE.

For the CDR3, the DNA is TGTGCCTGGAGCGCCCGCGCGGGGGGAGTACTCGACGAGCAGTACTTC. Its translation is CAWSARAGGVLDEQYF. The chain joins TRBV30 to TRBJ2-7; TRBD2 agrees at 8 bases. The CDR3 loop spans 16 amino acids. Trimming removed 3 bases from V and 5 bases from J; junction bases left unmatched: 15. Per germline, CDR1 GTSNPN and CDR2 SVGIG (reference sequence).

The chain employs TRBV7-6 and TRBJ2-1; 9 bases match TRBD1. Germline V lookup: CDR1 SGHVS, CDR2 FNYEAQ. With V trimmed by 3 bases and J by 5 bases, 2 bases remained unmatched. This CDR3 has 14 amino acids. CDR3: CASSFWTGDNEQFF. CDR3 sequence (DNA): TGTGCCAGCAGCTTCTGGACAGGGGACAATGAGCAGTTCTTC.

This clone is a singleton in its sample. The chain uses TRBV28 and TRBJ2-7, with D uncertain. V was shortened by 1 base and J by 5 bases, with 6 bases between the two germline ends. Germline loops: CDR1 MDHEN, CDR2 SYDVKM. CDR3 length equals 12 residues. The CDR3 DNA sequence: TGTGCCAGCAGTTTATATCGCGACGAGCAGTACTTC. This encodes CASSLYRDEQYF. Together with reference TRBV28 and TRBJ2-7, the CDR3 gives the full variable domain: DVKVTQSSRYLVKRTGEKVFLECVQDMDHENMFWYRQDPGLGLRLIYFSYDVKMKEKGDIPEGYSVSREKKERFSLILESASTNQTSMYLCASSLYRDEQYFGPGTRLTVT.

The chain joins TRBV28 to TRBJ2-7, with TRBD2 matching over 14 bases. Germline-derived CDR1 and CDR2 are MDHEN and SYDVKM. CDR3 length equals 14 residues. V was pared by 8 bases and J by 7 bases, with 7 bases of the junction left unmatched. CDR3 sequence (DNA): TGTGCCAGCGGACTAGCGGGGGGAGTGGGGGAGCAGTACTTC. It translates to CASGLAGGVGEQYF. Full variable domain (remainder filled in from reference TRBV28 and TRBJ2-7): DVKVTQSSRYLVKRTGEKVFLECVQDMDHENMFWYRQDPGLGLRLIYFSYDVKMKEKGDIPEGYSVSREKKERFSLILESASTNQTSMYLCASGLAGGVGEQYFGPGTRLTVT.

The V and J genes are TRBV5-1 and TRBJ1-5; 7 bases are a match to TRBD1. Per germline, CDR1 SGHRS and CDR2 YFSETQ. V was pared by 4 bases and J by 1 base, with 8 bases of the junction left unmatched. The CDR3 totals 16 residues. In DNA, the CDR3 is TGCGCCAGCAGCCTAACAGGGGCCGGCAGCAATCAGCCCCAGCATTTT. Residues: CASSLTGAGSNQPQHF.

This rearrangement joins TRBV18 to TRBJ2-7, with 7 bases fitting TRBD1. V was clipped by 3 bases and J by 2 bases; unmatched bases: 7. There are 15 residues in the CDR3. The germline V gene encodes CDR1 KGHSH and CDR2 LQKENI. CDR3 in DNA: TGTGCCAGCTCACCCCGGACAGGTCTGCCCTACGAGCAGTACTTC. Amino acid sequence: CASSPRTGLPYEQYF.

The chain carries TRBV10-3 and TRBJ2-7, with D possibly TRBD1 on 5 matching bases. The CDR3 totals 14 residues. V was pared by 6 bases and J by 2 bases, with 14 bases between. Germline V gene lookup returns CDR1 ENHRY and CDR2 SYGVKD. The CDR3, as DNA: TGTGCCATCAGAGCCAAACAGGCCCCCTACGAGCAGTACTTC. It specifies CAIRAKQAPYEQYF.